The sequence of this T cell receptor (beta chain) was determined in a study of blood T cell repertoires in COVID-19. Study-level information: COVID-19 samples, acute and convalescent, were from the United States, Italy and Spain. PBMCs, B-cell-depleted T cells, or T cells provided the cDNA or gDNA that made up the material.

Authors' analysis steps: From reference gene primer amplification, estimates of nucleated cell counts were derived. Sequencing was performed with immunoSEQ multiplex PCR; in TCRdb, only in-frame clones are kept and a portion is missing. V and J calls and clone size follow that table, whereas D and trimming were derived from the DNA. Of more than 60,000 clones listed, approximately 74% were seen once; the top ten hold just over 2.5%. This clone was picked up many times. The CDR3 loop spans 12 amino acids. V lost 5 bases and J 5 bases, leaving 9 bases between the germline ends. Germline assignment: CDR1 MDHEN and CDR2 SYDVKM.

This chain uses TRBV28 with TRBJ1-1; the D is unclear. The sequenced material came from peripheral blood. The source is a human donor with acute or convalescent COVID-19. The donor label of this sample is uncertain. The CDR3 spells CASSEAGTEAFF. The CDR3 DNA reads TGTGCCAGCAGTGAGGCCGGGACTGAAGCTTTCTTT.